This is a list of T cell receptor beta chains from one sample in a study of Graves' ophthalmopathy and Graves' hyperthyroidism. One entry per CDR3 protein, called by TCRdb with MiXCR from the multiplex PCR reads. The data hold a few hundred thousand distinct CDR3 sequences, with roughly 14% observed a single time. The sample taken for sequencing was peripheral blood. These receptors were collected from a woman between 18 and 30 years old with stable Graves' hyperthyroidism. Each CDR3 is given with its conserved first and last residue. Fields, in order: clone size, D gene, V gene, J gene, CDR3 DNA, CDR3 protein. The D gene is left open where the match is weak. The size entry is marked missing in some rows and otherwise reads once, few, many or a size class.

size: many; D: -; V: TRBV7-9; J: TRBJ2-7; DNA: TGTGCCAGCAGCTATTGGGGTGGAAGCTTGAGCTACGAGCAGTACTTC; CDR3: CASSYWGGSLSYEQYF
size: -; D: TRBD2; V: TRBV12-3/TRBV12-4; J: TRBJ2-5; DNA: TGTGCCAGCGCCATCGGGGTGCGAGCGGGGGTCCAAGAGACCCAGTACTTC; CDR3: CASAIGVRAGVQETQYF
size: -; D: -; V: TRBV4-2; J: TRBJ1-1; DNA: TGTGCCAGCAGCCAAGTGGGGGTAGGGGACAACACTGGAGCTTTCTTT; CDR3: CASSQVGVGDNTGAFF
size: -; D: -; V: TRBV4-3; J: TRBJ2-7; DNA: TGCGCCAGCAGCCAAGATTTTCGAGGAAGGAGAAGGTCCTACGAGCAGTACTTC; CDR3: CASSQDFRGRRRSYEQYF
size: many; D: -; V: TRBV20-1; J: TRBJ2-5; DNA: TGCAGTTTTCAACCTCTACAGGGCCAAGAGACCCAGTACTTC; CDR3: CSFQPLQGQETQYF
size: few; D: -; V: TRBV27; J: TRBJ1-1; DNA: TGTGCCAGCAGTTTAGAGTCCAAGTACACTGAAGCTTTCTTT; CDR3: CASSLESKYTEAFF
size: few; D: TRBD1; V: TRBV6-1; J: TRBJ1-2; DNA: TGTGCCAGCAGCTCCGGGACAGGGTCTCGCTACACCTTC; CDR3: CASSSGTGSRYTF
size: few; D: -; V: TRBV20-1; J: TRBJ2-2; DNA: TGCAGTGCTAGTCGCGCCACGAACACCGGGGAGCTGTTTTTT; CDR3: CSASRATNTGELFF
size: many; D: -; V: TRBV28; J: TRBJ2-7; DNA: TGTGCCAGCAGTTTGAAGTTCGGGCACGGGAGAGGATCCTACGAGCAGTACTTC; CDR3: CASSLKFGHGRGSYEQYF
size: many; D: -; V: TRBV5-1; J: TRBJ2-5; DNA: TGCGCCAGCACCTTGCAATCGTCGGAGACCCAGTACTTC; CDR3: CASTLQSSETQYF
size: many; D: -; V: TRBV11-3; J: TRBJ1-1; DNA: TGTGCCAGCAGCTGGGGGGGTGCCACTGAAGCTTTCTTT; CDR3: CASSWGGATEAFF